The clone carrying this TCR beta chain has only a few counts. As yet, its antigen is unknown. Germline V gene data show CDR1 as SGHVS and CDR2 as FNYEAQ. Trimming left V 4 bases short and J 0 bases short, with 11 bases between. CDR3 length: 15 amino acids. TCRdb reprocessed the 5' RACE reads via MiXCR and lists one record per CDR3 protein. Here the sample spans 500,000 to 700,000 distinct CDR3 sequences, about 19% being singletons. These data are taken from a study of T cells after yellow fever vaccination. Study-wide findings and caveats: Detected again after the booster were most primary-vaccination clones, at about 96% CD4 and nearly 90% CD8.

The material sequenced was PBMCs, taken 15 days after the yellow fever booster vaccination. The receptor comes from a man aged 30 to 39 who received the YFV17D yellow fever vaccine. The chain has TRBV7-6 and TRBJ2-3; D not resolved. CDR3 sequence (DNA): TGTGCCAGCAGCTCTTCTAGGGTTAGCACAGATACGCAGTATTTT. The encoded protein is CASSSSRVSTDTQYF.